The text below deals with one T cell receptor (beta chain). Its antigen is not known. This entry belongs to a study of T cell repertoires in cytomegalovirus infection. Study context: TCR beta signatures that were public indicated CMV infection and matching HLA type.

Germline V gene lookup returns CDR1 DFQATT and CDR2 SNEGSKA (reference sequence). V lost 3 bases to trimming and J lost 5 bases; unmatched junction nucleotides: 12. This CDR3 contains 16 residues. Findings and caveats of the study: HLA-C-restricted TCR beta clonotypes specific for CMV led the ex vivo response.

TCRdb redid the calling of the reads with MiXCR, one entry per CDR3 protein. The sample has approximately 630,000 distinct CDR3 sequences; 20% to 25% are singletons. The TCR originated in a human donor in good health (CMV status not recorded). Some clones in this sample may be carry-over from other donors' samples. The sample consisted of CD8+ T cells from PBMCs. The J gene is TRBJ2-2, the V gene TRBV20-1; the match to TRBD2 covers 7 bases. The CDR3 DNA reads TGCAGTGCTAGGGGGGGGACCACCGATGTAACCGGGGAGCTGTTTTTT. This translates into CSARGGTTDVTGELFF.